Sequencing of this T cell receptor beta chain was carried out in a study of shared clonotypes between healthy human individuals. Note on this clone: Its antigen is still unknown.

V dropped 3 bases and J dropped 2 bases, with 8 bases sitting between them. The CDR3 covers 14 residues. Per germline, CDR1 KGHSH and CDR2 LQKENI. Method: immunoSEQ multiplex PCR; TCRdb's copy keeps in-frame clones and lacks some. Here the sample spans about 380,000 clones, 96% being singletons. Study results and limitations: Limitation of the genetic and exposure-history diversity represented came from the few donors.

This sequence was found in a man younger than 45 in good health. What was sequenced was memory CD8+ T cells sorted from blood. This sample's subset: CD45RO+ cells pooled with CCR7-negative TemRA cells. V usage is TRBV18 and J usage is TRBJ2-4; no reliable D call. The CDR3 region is CASSPSGPKNIQYF. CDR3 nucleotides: TGTGCCAGCTCACCGTCGGGTCCCAAAAACATTCAGTACTTC. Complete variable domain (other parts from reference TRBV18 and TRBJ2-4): NAGVMQNPRHLVRRRGQEARLRCSPMKGHSHVYWYRQLPEEGLKFMVYLQKENIIDESGMPKERFSAEFPKEGPSILRIQQVVRGDSAAYFCASSPSGPKNIQYFGAGTRLSVL.